One sample yielded the 15 T cell receptor beta chains listed below, sequenced in a study of T cells in Graves' hyperthyroidism and ophthalmopathy. Amplification targeted TCR beta CDR3 regions from RNA transcripts. The HTBI set primed first-round TCR CDR3 RT-PCR. TCRdb re-derived calls from the multiplex PCR reads in MiXCR, one entry per CDR3 protein. Among hundreds of thousands of distinct CDR3 sequences listed, roughly 15% were seen once. The sample consisted of blood. These receptors were collected from a woman in her thirties with Graves' hyperthyroidism.

This clonotype showed up many times. J is TRBJ2-7 and V is TRBV20-1, with TRBD2 as a possible D gene (5 bases). With 3 bases removed from V and 3 bases from J, the gap between germline ends came to 18 bases. Germline CDR1 DFQATT, CDR2 SNEGSKA (reference sequence). This CDR3 spans 15 amino acids. The CDR3 region is CSASKRTSRGYEQYF. Written as DNA, the CDR3 is TGCAGTGCTAGTAAGCGGACCTCTCGGGGCTACGAGCAGTACTTC.

The table lists this clonotype with a few counts. V usage is TRBV5-5 and J usage is TRBJ2-5, with TRBD2 as a possible D gene (5 bases). V lost 0 bases and J 5 bases, leaving 11 bases between the germline ends. Germline V lookup: CDR1 SGHKS, CDR2 YYEKEE (reference sequence). This CDR3 is 14 amino acids long. CDR3 in amino acids: CASSLGLEDETQYF. The CDR3 DNA follows: TGTGCCAGCAGCTTGGGACTGGAGGATGAGACCCAGTACTTC. Together with reference TRBV5-5 and TRBJ2-5, the CDR3 gives the full variable domain: DAGVTQSPTHLIKTRGQQVTLRCSPISGHKSVSWYQQVLGQGPQFIFQYYEKEERGRGNFPDRFSARQFPNYSSELNVNALLLGDSALYLCASSLGLEDETQYFGPGTRLLVL.

This chain joins TRBV5-1 and TRBJ2-2; no definite D call. CDR1 SGHRS and CDR2 YFSETQ come from the germline V gene. The CDR3 is 15 amino acids. Trimming removed 0 bases at V and 1 base at J, with 7 bases between. CDR3 residues: CASSLASWNTGELFF. The CDR3 nucleotides read TGCGCCAGCAGCTTGGCCTCTTGGAACACCGGGGAGCTGTTTTTT. The full variable domain, with the rest looked up from reference TRBV5-1 and TRBJ2-2, is KAGVTQTPRYLIKTRGQQVTLSCSPISGHRSVSWYQQTPGQGLQFLFEYFSETQRNKGNFPGRFSGRQFSNSRSEMNVSTLELGDSALYLCASSLASWNTGELFFGEGSRLTVL.

This clonotype was counted between two and nine times. This sequence joins TRBV19 and TRBJ2-7; possibly TRBD2 for D (5 bases). The V and J ends lost 3 bases and 4 bases respectively, with 7 bases between them. Looked up from germline, CDR1 is LNHDA and CDR2 is SQIVND (reference sequence). The CDR3 is 12 amino acids. The chain's CDR3 is CASSMRGYEQYF. The CDR3 DNA follows: TGTGCCAGTAGTATGCGAGGGTACGAGCAGTACTTC. Variable domain in full (rest from reference TRBV19 and TRBJ2-7): DGGITQSPKYLFRKEGQNVTLSCEQNLNHDAMYWYRQDPGQGLRLIYYSQIVNDFQKGDIAEGYSVSREKKESFPLTVTSAQKNPTAFYLCASSMRGYEQYFGPGTRLTVT.

The V call is TRBV4-2, the J call TRBJ2-2; possible D gene TRBD1, 6 bases. Trimming took 0 bases from V and 10 from J, leaving 18 bases between them. Germline V lookup: CDR1 LGHNA, CDR2 YNFKEQ. The CDR3 consists of 16 residues. The CDR3 DNA is TGTGCCAGCAGCCAAGAGGGACAAACCTCTTGGTTGGAGCTGTTTTTT. It codes for CASSQEGQTSWLELFF.

A few counts support this clonotype. The genes are TRBV5-6 and TRBJ2-5; D call uncertain. CDR1 and CDR2 from the germline V gene are SGHDT and YYEEEE. V lost 2 bases, J lost 0 bases, and 14 bases lay in between. CDR3 length equals 16 residues. CDR3 region: CASSFPRQANQETQYF. The CDR3 DNA sequence: TGTGCCAGCAGCTTCCCCCGGCAGGCCAACCAAGAGACCCAGTACTTC. The complete variable domain, with remaining parts taken from reference TRBV5-6 and TRBJ2-5, reads DAGVTQSPTHLIKTRGQQVTLRCSPKSGHDTVSWYQQALGQGPQFIFQYYEEEERQRGNFPDRFSGHQFPNYSSELNVNALLLGDSALYLCASSFPRQANQETQYFGPGTRLLVL.

Many counts were recorded for this clonotype. The rearrangement joins TRBV3-1 to TRBJ2-1; 8 bases are a match to TRBD2. The CDR3 is 16 amino acids. V lost 3 bases to trimming and J lost 8 bases; unmatched junction nucleotides: 12. The germline V gene encodes CDR1 LGHDT and CDR2 YNNKEL (reference sequence). Here the CDR3 DNA reads TGTGCCAGCAGCCACGAACCGGCGGGAGGCAGACATGAGCAGTTCTTC. This translates into CASSHEPAGGRHEQFF.

V gene TRBV11-3 combines with J gene TRBJ1-3, with D tentatively TRBD1 (5 bases). Looked up from germline, CDR1 is SGHNT and CDR2 is YENEEA. The CDR3 is 16 residues long. Trimming removed 5 bases from V and 0 bases from J, with 14 bases in between. The CDR3 coding sequence is TGTGCCAGCAGCCCGCTCAGGGCCTTCTCTGGAAACACCATATATTTT. Translation gives CASSPLRAFSGNTIYF.

This clonotype was counted ten times or more. This rearrangement joins TRBV3-1 to TRBJ1-6; 8 bases align to TRBD1. CDR3 length equals 14 residues. Germline V CDR1 and CDR2: LGHDT, YNNKEL (reference sequence). The V and J ends lost 2 bases and 10 bases, in that order; junction bases with no gene match: 4. The CDR3 coding sequence is TGTGCCAGCAGCCAACAGGGGGCTGAATCACCCCTCCACTTT. The encoded protein is CASSQQGAESPLHF.

The chain recombines TRBV10-3 with TRBJ1-1, with 7 positions matching TRBD1. This CDR3 contains 15 residues. The germline CDR1 and CDR2 sequences are ENHRY and SYGVKD. The CDR3 region has the DNA TGTCCCACCAGTGCTCTGGACAGGATTAACACTGAAGCTTTCTTT. Translation: CPTSALDRINTEAFF.

With respect to this clonotype: One end of the junction fails to match germline, which may point to a read error. V and J are TRBV5-1 and TRBJ1-6, with D hard to call. The germline V gene encodes CDR1 SGHRS and CDR2 YFSETQ. The CDR3 is 14 amino acids. CDR3 protein: CASSFISDNSSLHF. For the CDR3, the DNA is TGCGCCAGCAGCTTTATCTCGGATAATTCATCCCTCCACTTT.

There are many counts of this clonotype. This rearrangement joins TRBV9 to TRBJ2-7; 8 nucleotides align to TRBD2. Germline V lookup: CDR1 SGDLS, CDR2 YYNGEE. The junction had 12 bases not matched to a gene; V was cut back by 4 bases and J by 6 bases. The CDR3 sequence is 15 residues long. The CDR3 DNA is TGTGCCAGCAGCCCCCAGAGCGGAGCGGGAGCCGAGCAGTACTTC. It is translated as CASSPQSGAGAEQYF.

This clonotype has at least ten counts. The chain employs TRBV20-1 and TRBJ1-5, with 7 positions matching TRBD1. The CDR3 covers 16 residues. Trimming cost V 1 base and J 1 base; bases outside gene matches: 7. From germline, CDR1 is DFQATT and CDR2 SNEGSKA (reference sequence). In DNA form, the CDR3 reads TGCAGTGCTAGAGTTCAGGGGGTTAAGAGCAATCAGCCCCAGCATTTT. It yields the protein CSARVQGVKSNQPQHF.

The chain employs TRBV11-1 and TRBJ2-5; 7 bases are a match to TRBD1. Unmatched junction bases numbered 8, after V lost 4 bases and J lost 3 bases. CDR1 is SGHAT and CDR2 is FQDESV in the germline V gene (reference sequence). The CDR3 consists of 15 residues. The CDR3 loop reads CASSSGQLLKETQYF. The DNA of the CDR3 is TGTGCCAGCAGCTCGGGACAGTTACTTAAAGAGACCCAGTACTTC.

Ten or more counts support this clonotype. This chain links TRBV30 with TRBJ2-7, with 7 bases lining up with TRBD1. The V gene's germline CDR1 is GTSNPN and CDR2 SVGIG (reference sequence). The V and J ends lost 5 bases and 4 bases, in that order; junction bases with no gene match: 2. The CDR3 has 11 amino acids. The chain's CDR3 is CAWGTVYEQYF. The CDR3 coding sequence is TGTGCCTGGGGGACAGTTTACGAGCAGTACTTC.